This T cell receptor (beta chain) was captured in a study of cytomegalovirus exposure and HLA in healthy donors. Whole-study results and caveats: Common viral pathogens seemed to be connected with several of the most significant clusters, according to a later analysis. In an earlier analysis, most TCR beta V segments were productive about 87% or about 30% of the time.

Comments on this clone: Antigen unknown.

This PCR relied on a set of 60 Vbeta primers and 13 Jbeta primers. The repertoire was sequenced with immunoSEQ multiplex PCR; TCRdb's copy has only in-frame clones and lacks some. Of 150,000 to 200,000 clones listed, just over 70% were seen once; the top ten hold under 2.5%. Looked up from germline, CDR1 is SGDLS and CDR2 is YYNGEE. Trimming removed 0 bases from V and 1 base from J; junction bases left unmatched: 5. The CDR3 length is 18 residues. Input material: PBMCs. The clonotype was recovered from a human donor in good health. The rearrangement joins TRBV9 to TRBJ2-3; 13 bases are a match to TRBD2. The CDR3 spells CASSVDSGLAGGTDTQYF. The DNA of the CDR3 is TGTGCCAGCAGCGTAGATAGTGGACTAGCGGGGGGCACAGATACGCAGTATTTT.